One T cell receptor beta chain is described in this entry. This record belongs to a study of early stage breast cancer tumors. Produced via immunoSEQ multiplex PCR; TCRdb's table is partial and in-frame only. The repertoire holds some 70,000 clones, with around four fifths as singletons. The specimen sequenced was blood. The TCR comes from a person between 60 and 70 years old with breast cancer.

In DNA, the CDR3 is TGTGCCAGCTCCGGACAGGGGGCGTACAATGAGCAGTTCTTC. It encodes CASSGQGAYNEQFF. The rearrangement uses TRBV18 and TRBJ2-1, with 11 bases that match TRBD1. The CDR3 sequence is 14 residues long. Germline CDR1 and CDR2: KGHSH and LQKENI. V dropped 6 bases and J dropped 4; count of bases not matched to a gene: 2. The complete variable domain, with remaining parts taken from reference TRBV18 and TRBJ2-1, reads NAGVMQNPRHLVRRRGQEARLRCSPMKGHSHVYWYRQLPEEGLKFMVYLQKENIIDESGMPKERFSAEFPKEGPSILRIQQVVRGDSAAYFCASSGQGAYNEQFFGPGTRLTVL.